Here is one T cell receptor (beta chain) with its context. This receptor's antigen is unknown. There are no base qualities to consult, and no much larger clone falls within one base. TCRbeta CDR3 regions were amplified from genomic DNA using the immunoSEQ Assay, a bias-controlled multiplex PCR. The original pipeline was this. The number of nucleated cells in each sample was estimated from the amplification of reference gene primers within the assay. Sequence reads were collapsed and filtered to measure the absolute abundance of every unique TCRbeta CDR3 rearrangement. For each sample, productive Simpson clonality was calculated by taking the square root of Simpson's diversity index across productive rearrangements. TCRdb's version of the immuneACCESS table is confined to in-frame rearrangements and falls short of the full clone set. An unresolved V gene accounts for under half of the shortfall where checked; the remainder is of unknown origin. That table gives V, J and clone size, and the DNA gave D and trimming. The sample includes about 140,000 clones, with 84% observed a single time. The ten largest clones capture more than 7% of the sample.

Each collaborating institution followed its own protocols to collect whole blood in K2EDTA tubes. For TCRbeta analysis, collaborator samples were shipped as frozen whole blood, as isolated PBMCs, or as DNA extracted from either sample type. The source of the sample is a study of blood T cell repertoires in COVID-19 (TCRdb year 2020). Regarding the research as a whole: Samples from collaborators originated in the United States, Italy and Spain and spanned both the acute and convalescent phases of COVID-19. The prospective study material was composed of cDNA or gDNA derived from T cells, B-cell-depleted T cells, or PBMCs. Deeply sampled blood TCRbeta repertoires from subjects exposed to, actively infected with, or recovered from COVID-19 were included in the dataset. The repertoires were released in a freely available public database meant as a resource for research on the immune response to SARS-CoV-2. The samples were drawn from the first 160 participants of the ongoing ImmuneRACE study and from 950 to 1,500 subjects provided by 6 global collaborators. A de-identified subject ID, COVID-19 status, age in years and sex were almost always included in the sample metadata. HLA class I and class II types, where available, came from metadata supplied by the sample provider rather than from assay-based typing. Summary of the overall study and its limitations: The quantity of clinical and demographic metadata differed by source and by participant and was supplied without curation.

Trimming at the junction amounts to 6 bases on V and 2 bases on J, and the germline ends lie 11 bases apart. Spanning cysteine to phenylalanine, the CDR3 consists of 13 amino acids. Here the CDR3 DNA is all that survives: 39 bases in frame from base 1. The CDR1 and CDR2 encoded by the germline V gene (reference sequence) are LNHDA and SQIVND. The TCR sequence derives from a human donor in a cohort sampled during active COVID-19. Source material: peripheral blood. The receptor chain draws on TRBV19 and TRBJ2-7; TRBD2 is possibly the D segment (5 matching bases). The sequenced DNA is TGTGCCAGTAGGACTTCCGGGACCTACGAGCAGTACTTC. This yields the protein CASRTSGTYEQYF.